The clone carrying this T cell receptor (beta chain) was detected many times. The target antigen is unknown. The CDR3 spans 15 residues. V dropped 3 bases and J dropped 0; count of bases not matched to a gene: 5. Looked up from germline, CDR1 is MNHNS and CDR2 is SASEGT. Using its own MiXCR run on the reads, TCRdb lists one record per CDR3 protein. The table has around 900,000 distinct CDR3 sequences, roughly 31% seen once. The sample is drawn from a study of T cell repertoires in cytomegalovirus infection. Study-wide points: There were HLA-C-restricted CMV-specific TCR beta clonotypes dominating the ex vivo response.

The TCR comes from a human donor in good health (CMV status not recorded). Some clones in this sample may be carry-over from other donors' samples. This material consisted of cultured CD8+ T cells from PBMCs, taken from culture after CMV antigen stimulation. The chain employs TRBV6-1 and TRBJ2-7; 7 nucleotides agree with TRBD1. In nucleotides, the CDR3 is TGTGCCAGCAGTGAGGGACAGTTGAGCTCCTACGAGCAGTACTTC. The encoded protein is CASSEGQLSSYEQYF.